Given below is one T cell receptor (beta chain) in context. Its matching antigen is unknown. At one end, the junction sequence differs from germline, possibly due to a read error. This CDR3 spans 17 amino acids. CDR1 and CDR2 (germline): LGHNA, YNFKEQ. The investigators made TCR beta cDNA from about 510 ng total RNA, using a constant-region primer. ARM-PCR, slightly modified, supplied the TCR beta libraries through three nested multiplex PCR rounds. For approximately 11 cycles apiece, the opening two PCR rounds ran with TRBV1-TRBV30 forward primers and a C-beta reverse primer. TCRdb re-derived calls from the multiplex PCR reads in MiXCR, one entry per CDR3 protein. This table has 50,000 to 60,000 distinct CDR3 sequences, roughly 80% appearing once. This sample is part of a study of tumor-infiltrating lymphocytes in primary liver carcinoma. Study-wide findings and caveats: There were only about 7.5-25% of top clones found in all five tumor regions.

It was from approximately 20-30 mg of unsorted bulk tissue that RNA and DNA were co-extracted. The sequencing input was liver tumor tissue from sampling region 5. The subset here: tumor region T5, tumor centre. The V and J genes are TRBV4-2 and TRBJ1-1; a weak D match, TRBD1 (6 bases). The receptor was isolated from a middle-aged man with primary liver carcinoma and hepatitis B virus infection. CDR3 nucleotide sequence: TGTACCAGCAGCCAAGAGTACGGACAGTGTTTTTGGACTGAAGCTTTCTTT. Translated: CTSSQEYGQCFWTEAFF.